This paragraph covers one TCR beta chain sequence. Germline CDR1 reads SGDLS; CDR2 reads YYNGEE. CDR3 size: 16 residues. Trimming took off 0 bases at V and 3 bases at J, with 12 bases between the two ends. Measured with immunoSEQ multiplex PCR; TCRdb has only the in-frame clones, and not every one. The sample lists under 70,000 clones, 87% occurring once. These data are taken from a study of pediatric ulcerative colitis. The clonotype originates from a boy aged 5-17 years who was a control in a study of pediatric ulcerative colitis. What was sequenced was blood. The chain links TRBV9 to TRBJ2-2; weak D call: TRBD2 (5 bases). CDR3 amino acids: CASSVVGSVDTGELFF. The CDR3 coding sequence is TGTGCCAGCAGCGTAGTGGGTAGCGTCGACACCGGGGAGCTGTTTTTT.